This T cell receptor (beta chain) was profiled in a study of cytomegalovirus exposure and HLA in healthy donors. Findings and caveats of the study: In vitro data verified three CMV-associated chains as specific for CMV antigens. About 87% or about 30% of the time was how often most TCR beta V segments were productive, according to an earlier analysis.

The CDR3 spans 11 residues. Germline V CDR1 and CDR2: SGHTA, FQGNSA. With 5 bases removed from V and 8 bases from J, the gap between germline ends came to 9 bases. The PCR had 60 Vbeta and 13 Jbeta primers. Data came from immunoSEQ multiplex PCR; TCRdb stores just in-frame clones and leaves some out. The sample records around 200,000 clones, around four fifths being singletons. To note about this clone: The target antigen is unknown.

This sequence joins TRBV7-2 and TRBJ1-1, with TRBD1 as a possible D gene (5 bases). The specimen was PBMCs. The clonotype was recovered from a woman in her forties in good health and CMV-seronegative. CDR3 nucleotides: TGTGCCAGCAGCCCCCGGACAGAAGCTTTCTTT. Residues: CASSPRTEAFF.